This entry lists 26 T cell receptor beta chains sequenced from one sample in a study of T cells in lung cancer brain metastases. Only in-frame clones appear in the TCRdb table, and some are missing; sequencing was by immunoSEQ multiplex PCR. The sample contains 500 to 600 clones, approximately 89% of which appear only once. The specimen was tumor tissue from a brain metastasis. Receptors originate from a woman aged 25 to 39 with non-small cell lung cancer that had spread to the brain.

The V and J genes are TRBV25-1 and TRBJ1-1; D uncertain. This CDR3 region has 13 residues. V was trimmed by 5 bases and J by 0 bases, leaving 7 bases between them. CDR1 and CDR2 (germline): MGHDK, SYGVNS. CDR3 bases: TGTGCCAGCAGTCGGAACATGAACACTGAAGCTTTCTTT. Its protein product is CASSRNMNTEAFF.

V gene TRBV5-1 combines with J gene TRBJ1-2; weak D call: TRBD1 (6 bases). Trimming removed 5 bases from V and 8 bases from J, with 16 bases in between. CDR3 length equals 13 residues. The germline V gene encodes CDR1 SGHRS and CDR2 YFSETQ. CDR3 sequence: CASRGAIKGGYTF. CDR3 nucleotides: TGCGCCAGCAGGGGGGCTATCAAAGGGGGCTACACCTTC.

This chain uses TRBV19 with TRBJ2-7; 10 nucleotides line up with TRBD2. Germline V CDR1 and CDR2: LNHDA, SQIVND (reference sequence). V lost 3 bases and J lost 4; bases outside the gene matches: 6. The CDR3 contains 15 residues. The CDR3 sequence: CASSIRTSGLYEQYF. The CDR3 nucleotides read TGTGCCAGTAGTATCCGGACTAGCGGCCTGTACGAGCAGTACTTC.

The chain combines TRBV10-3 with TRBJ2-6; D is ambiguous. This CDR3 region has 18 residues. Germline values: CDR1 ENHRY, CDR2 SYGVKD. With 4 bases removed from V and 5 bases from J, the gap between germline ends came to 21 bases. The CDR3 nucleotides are TGTGCCATCAGTGTGGGATACTGTATACAAAGTCGGGCCAACGTCCTGACTTTC. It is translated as CAISVGYCIQSRANVLTF.

CDR3 bases: TGTGCCAGCAGCCGGGACTTTCATTCAGATACGCAGTATTTT. Encoded protein: CASSRDFHSDTQYF. The V and J genes are TRBV6-4 and TRBJ2-3, with a possible D match to TRBD2 (6 bases). The germline gives CDR1 MRHNA, CDR2 SNTAGT. This CDR3 contains 14 residues. Trimming pared 6 bases from V and 4 bases from J, leaving 14 bases between.

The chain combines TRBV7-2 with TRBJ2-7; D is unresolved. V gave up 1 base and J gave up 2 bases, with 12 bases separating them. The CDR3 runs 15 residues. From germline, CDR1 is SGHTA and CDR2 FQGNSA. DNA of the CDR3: TGTGCCAGCAGCTTAGGTTTGGCAATAACCTACGAGCAGTACTTC. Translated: CASSLGLAITYEQYF.

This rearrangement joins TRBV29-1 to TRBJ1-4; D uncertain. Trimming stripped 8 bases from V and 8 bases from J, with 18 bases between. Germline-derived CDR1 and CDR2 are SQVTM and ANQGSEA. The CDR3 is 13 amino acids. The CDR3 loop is CSIPRPLHEKLFF. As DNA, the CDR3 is TGCAGCATCCCGAGGCCTTTACACGAAAAACTGTTTTTT.

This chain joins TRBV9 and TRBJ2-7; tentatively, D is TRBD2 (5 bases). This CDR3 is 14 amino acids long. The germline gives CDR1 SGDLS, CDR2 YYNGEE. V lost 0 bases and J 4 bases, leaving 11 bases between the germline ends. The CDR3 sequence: CASSVGSGNYEQYF. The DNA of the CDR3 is TGTGCCAGCAGCGTAGGGTCCGGGAATTACGAGCAGTACTTC.

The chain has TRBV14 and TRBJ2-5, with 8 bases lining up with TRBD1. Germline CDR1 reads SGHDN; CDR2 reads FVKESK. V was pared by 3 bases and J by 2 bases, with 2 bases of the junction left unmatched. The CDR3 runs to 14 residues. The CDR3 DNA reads TGTGCCAGCAGCCACTGGACAGGGCAAGAGACCCAGTACTTC. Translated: CASSHWTGQETQYF.

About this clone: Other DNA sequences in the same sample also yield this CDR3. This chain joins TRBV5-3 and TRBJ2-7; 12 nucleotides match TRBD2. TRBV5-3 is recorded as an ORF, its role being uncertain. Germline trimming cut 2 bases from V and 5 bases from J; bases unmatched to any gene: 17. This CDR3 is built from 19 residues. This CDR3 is CARSLSEGPRLAGVHEQYF. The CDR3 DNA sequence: TGTGCCAGAAGCTTAAGTGAAGGGCCTCGACTAGCGGGAGTTCACGAGCAGTACTTC.

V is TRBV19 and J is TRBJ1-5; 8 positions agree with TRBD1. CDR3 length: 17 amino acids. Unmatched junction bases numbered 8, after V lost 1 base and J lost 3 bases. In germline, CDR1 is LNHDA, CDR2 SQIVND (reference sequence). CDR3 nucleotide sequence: TGTGCCAGTAGTATAGTCCCAGGACAGGGCCCCAATCAGCCCCAGCATTTT. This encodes CASSIVPGQGPNQPQHF.

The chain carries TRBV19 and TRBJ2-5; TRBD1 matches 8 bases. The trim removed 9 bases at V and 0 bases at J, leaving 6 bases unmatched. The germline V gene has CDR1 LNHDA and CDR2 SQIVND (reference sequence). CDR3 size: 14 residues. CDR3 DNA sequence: TGTGCCAGCTCGACAGGGGACCACCAAGAGACCCAGTACTTC. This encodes CASSTGDHQETQYF.

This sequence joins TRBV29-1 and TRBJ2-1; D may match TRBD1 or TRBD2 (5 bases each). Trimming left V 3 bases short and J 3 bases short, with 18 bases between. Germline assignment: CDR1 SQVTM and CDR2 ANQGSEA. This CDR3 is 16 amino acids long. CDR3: CSVEGPQRQSYNEQFF. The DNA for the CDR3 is TGCAGCGTTGAGGGGCCCCAGCGGCAAAGCTACAATGAGCAGTTCTTC.

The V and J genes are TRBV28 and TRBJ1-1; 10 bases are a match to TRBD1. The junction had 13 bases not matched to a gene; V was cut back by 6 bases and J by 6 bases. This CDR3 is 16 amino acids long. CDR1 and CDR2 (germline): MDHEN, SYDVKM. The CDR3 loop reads CASSSTGGARPSEAFF. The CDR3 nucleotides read TGTGCCAGCAGCTCGACAGGGGGCGCCCGTCCCTCTGAAGCTTTCTTT.

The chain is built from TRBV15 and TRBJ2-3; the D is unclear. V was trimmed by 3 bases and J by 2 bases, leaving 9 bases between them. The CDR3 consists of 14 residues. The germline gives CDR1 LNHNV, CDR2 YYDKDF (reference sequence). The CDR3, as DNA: TGTGCCACCAGCAGTTTCGTTTACACAGATACGCAGTATTTT. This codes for CATSSFVYTDTQYF.

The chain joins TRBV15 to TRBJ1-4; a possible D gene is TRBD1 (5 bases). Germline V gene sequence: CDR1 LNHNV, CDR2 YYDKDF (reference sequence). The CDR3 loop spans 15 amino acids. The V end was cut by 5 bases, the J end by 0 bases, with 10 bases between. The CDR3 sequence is CATSFTGATNEKLFF. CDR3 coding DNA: TGTGCCACCAGCTTCACAGGTGCAACTAATGAAAAACTGTTTTTT.

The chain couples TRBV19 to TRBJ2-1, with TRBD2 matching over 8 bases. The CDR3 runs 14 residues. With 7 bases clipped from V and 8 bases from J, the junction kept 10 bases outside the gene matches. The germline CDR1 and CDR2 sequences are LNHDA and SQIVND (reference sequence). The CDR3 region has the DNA TGTGCCAGTATGGTGGGAGCGGGAGTACATGAGCAGTTCTTC. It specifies CASMVGAGVHEQFF.

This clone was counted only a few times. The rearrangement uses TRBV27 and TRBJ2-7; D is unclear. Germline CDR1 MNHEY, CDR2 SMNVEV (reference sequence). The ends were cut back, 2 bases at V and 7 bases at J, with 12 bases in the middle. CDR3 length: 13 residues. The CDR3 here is CASSLTPDEEQYF. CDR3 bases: TGTGCCAGCAGTTTAACCCCAGATGAAGAGCAGTACTTC.

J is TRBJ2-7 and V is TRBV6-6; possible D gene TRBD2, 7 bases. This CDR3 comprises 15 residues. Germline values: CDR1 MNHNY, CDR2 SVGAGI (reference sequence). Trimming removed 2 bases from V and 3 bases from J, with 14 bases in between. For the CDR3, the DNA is TGTGCCAGCAGTTACGGGGGCAGCGGGATCTACGAGCAGTACTTC. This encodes CASSYGGSGIYEQYF.

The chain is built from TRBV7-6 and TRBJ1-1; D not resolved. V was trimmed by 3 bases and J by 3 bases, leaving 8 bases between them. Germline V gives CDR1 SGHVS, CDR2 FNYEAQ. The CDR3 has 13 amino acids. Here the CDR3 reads CASSFRQDTEAFF. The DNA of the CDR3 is TGTGCCAGCAGCTTTAGGCAGGACACTGAAGCTTTCTTT.

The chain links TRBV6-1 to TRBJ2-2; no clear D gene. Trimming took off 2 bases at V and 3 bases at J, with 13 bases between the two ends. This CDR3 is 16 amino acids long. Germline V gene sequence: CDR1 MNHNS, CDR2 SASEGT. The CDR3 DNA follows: TGTGCCAGCAGTGAATGGGTCGACAACGACACCGGGGAGCTGTTTTTT. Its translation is CASSEWVDNDTGELFF.

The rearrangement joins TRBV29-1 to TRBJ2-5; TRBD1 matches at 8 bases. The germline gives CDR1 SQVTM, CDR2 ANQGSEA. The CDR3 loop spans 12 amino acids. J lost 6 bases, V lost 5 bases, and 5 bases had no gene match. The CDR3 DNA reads TGCAGCGTTCATGGGACAGGAAAGACCCAGTACTTC. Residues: CSVHGTGKTQYF.

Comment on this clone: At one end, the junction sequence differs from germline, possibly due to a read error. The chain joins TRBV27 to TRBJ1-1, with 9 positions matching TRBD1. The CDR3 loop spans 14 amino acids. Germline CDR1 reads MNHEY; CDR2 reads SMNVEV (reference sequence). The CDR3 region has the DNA TGTGCCAACAGTTTGGGGACAGGGACCACTGAAGCTTTCTTT. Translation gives CANSLGTGTTEAFF.

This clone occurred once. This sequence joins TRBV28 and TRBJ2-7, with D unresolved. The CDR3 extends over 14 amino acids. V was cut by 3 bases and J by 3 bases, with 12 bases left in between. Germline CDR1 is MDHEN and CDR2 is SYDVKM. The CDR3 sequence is CASSLSSGFYEQYF. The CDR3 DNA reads TGTGCCAGCAGTTTGTCCTCCGGGTTCTACGAGCAGTACTTC.

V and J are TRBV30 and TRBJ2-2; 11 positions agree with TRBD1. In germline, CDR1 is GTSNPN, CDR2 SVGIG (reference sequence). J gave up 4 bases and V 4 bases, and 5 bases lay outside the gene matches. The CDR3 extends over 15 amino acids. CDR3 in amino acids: CAWKGQGVFTGELFF. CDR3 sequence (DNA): TGTGCCTGGAAGGGACAGGGGGTTTTCACCGGGGAGCTGTTTTTT.

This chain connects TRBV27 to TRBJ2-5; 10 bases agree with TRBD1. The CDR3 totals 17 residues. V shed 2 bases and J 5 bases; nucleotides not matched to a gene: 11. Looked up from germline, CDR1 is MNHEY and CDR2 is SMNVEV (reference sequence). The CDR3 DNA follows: TGTGCCAGCAGTTTAGGGCGAGGGACAGGGGTGCGGGAGACCCAGTACTTC. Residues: CASSLGRGTGVRETQYF.